This T cell receptor (beta chain) was sequenced during a study of immune cell composition in non-small cell lung cancer. Study-wide points: Tumour-associated clones >0.5% occurred in roughly 30% of adenocarcinomas, 75% of squamous. Lung squamous cell carcinoma tumours had significantly higher top 10 clone scores and productive clonality than lung adenocarcinoma.

Template was genomic DNA from frozen, unsorted single-cell suspensions. Profiling relied on immunoSEQ multiplex PCR, and the TCRdb table lists in-frame clones only, not all of them. The data hold 1,300 or so clones, with around 89% observed a single time. The CDR3 is 12 amino acids. Germline V gene data show CDR1 as MNHEY and CDR2 as SMNVEV (reference sequence). Trimming at V came to 4 bases and at J to 14 bases, leaving 8 bases not matched to a gene. As to this clone: Its target is not known.

The V and J genes are TRBV27 and TRBJ2-3, with 8 positions matching TRBD2. This TCR was sampled from a human donor with non-small cell lung cancer. What was sequenced was lung tumor tissue. DNA of the CDR3: TGTGCCAGCAGTTACGGGGGGGGGAACCGGTATTTT. Residues: CASSYGGGNRYF.